This entry lists 29 T cell receptor beta chains sequenced from one sample in a study of Graves' ophthalmopathy and Graves' hyperthyroidism. RNA transcripts served as template for amplifying TCR beta CDR3 sequences. RT-PCR in the first round used HTBI primers; a second-round multiplex PCR followed. One entry per CDR3 protein, called by TCRdb with MiXCR from the multiplex PCR reads. The sample has around 1,200,000 distinct CDR3 sequences, roughly 35% seen once. What was sequenced was peripheral blood or thyroid tissue (not recorded which). Receptors were obtained from an adult man with Graves' hyperthyroidism.

The chain has TRBV11-2 and TRBJ2-2; D uncertain. CDR3 length equals 12 residues. The V gene's germline CDR1 is SGHAT and CDR2 FQNNGV. V dropped 3 bases and J dropped 8 bases, with 7 bases sitting between them. The CDR3 here is CASSFGKGELFF. CDR3 coding DNA: TGTGCCAGCAGCTTCGGCAAGGGGGAGCTGTTTTTT.

This clonotype occurred many times. The genes are TRBV12-3 or TRBV12-4 and TRBJ2-5; TRBD1 matches 11 bases. The CDR3 contains 15 residues. V lost 7 bases and J lost 6; bases outside the gene matches: 10. The CDR3 DNA follows: TGTGCCAGCACCCAACGGACAGGGGGCCTGCAGACCCAGTACTTC. The encoded protein is CASTQRTGGLQTQYF.

This clonotype was seen ten or more times. The chain recombines TRBV29-1 with TRBJ2-2; 10 nucleotides match TRBD1. Germline lookup yields CDR1 SQVTM and CDR2 ANQGSEA. This CDR3 spans 16 amino acids. With 1 base clipped from V and 6 bases from J, the junction kept 8 bases outside the gene matches. The CDR3 DNA reads as TGCAGCGTTGAAGGGCAGGGACAGGGGATGGCCGGGGAGCTGTTTTTT. Protein product: CSVEGQGQGMAGELFF.

The chain uses TRBV5-1 and TRBJ2-7; the D call may be TRBD1 or TRBD2 (7 bases each). CDR3 length: 14 residues. Germline V gene data show CDR1 as SGHRS and CDR2 as YFSETQ. V lost 4 bases and J lost 3, with 14 bases in between. The CDR3, as DNA: TGCGCCAGCAGCACCGACAGGGAGGGCTACGAGCAGTACTTC. It specifies CASSTDREGYEQYF.

A note on this clonotype: At one boundary the junction diverges from the germline segment, which might be a read error. This sequence joins TRBV7-9 and TRBJ1-2; 10 nucleotides line up with TRBD1. From germline, CDR1 is SEHNR and CDR2 FQNEAQ (reference sequence). The CDR3 runs 12 residues. This chain's CDR3 is CASSLPGQGPSF. For the CDR3, the DNA is TGTGCCAGCAGCTTACCGGGACAGGGGCCGTCCTTC. Full variable domain (remainder filled in from reference TRBV7-9 and TRBJ1-2): DTGVSQNPRHKITKRGQNVTFRCDPISEHNRLYWYRQTLGQGPEFLTYFQNEAQLEKSRLLSDRFSAERPKGSFSTLEIQRTEQGDSAMYLCASSLPGQGPSFGSGTRLTVV.

At least ten counts were recorded for this clonotype. Here the CDR3 DNA reads TGCAGTGCTAGACTGCCGGGGACCTACGAGCAGTACTTC. Amino acids: CSARLPGTYEQYF. The V gene is TRBV20-1, the J gene TRBJ2-7, with a possible D match to TRBD2 (5 bases). The CDR3 contains 13 residues. In germline, CDR1 is DFQATT, CDR2 SNEGSKA (reference sequence). Trimming took 2 bases from V and 2 from J, leaving 10 bases between them.

The sample holds a few counts of this clonotype. This chain joins TRBV29-1 and TRBJ1-1; D perhaps matches TRBD1 (5 bases). The CDR3 runs 13 residues. V shed 7 bases and J shed 1 base, with 13 bases lying between them. Germline V lookup: CDR1 SQVTM, CDR2 ANQGSEA. In nucleotides, the CDR3 is TGCAGCGGATCGGGACTTCCGAACACTGAAGCTTTCTTT. This encodes CSGSGLPNTEAFF.

This clonotype was counted ten times or more. The chain carries TRBV12-3 or TRBV12-4 and TRBJ2-5, with 7 bases lining up with TRBD2. This CDR3 region has 14 residues. V was clipped by 6 bases and J by 2 bases; unmatched bases: 6. The CDR3 region is CASSSSGGQETQYF. The DNA for the CDR3 is TGTGCCAGCAGCTCGTCCGGGGGGCAAGAGACCCAGTACTTC.

The chain joins TRBV10-3 to TRBJ1-1; D ambiguous. The CDR3 loop spans 15 amino acids. Germline CDR1 reads ENHRY; CDR2 reads SYGVKD. V shed 0 bases and J shed 11 bases, with 19 bases lying between them. CDR3 sequence reads: CAISESDRGPYEAFF. The CDR3 DNA sequence: TGTGCCATCAGTGAGTCCGACCGGGGTCCTTATGAGGCTTTCTTT.

The chain links TRBV10-3 to TRBJ2-5; 13 positions agree with TRBD2. The germline gives CDR1 ENHRY, CDR2 SYGVKD. CDR3 length: 16 amino acids. After removal of 6 bases from V and 3 bases from J, the junction contained 7 bases not matched to a gene. In nucleotides, the CDR3 is TGTGCCATCAGAGACACTAGCGGGAGGGCCGAAGAGACCCAGTACTTC. Protein: CAIRDTSGRAEETQYF.

To note about this clonotype: The junction and the germline gene differ at one end; a read error may be behind it. The chain carries TRBV10-3 and TRBJ2-2; D gene ambiguous. Germline V gene data show CDR1 as ENHRY and CDR2 as SYGVKD. The CDR3 runs 14 residues. The DNA of the CDR3 is TGTGCCATCAGTGGCGACGGTTACACTGGGGAGCTGTTTTTT. It encodes CAISGDGYTGELFF.

This clonotype was found many times. The chain uses TRBV6-5 and TRBJ2-5, with D tentatively TRBD1 or TRBD2 (5 bases each). The ends were cut back, 0 bases at V and 10 bases at J, with 21 bases in the middle. The CDR3 consists of 16 residues. From germline, CDR1 is MNHEY and CDR2 SVGAGI. Written as DNA, the CDR3 is TGTGCCAGCAGTTACTCGGGGACGGACCCCTCCGCGGACCAGTACTTC. Translated, it gives CASSYSGTDPSADQYF.

This clonotype was picked up many times. The V call is TRBV2, the J call TRBJ1-1; D is possibly TRBD1 (6 bases). The CDR3 has 14 residues. Germline V gene lookup returns CDR1 SNHLY and CDR2 FYNNEI. Trimming took off 7 bases at V and 6 bases at J, with 18 bases between the two ends. In DNA form, the CDR3 reads TGTGCCAGCAAAACGACAGGAGGGGCGGCTGAAGCTTTCTTT. Translation: CASKTTGGAAEAFF.

There are many counts of this clonotype. The V call is TRBV10-3, the J call TRBJ1-5; D gene uncertain. In germline, CDR1 is ENHRY, CDR2 SYGVKD. The CDR3 consists of 15 residues. The germline V and J ends were trimmed by 2 bases and 0 bases, with 8 bases remaining between them. The CDR3 reads CAISEVWDSNQPQHF. The CDR3 DNA is TGTGCCATCAGTGAGGTATGGGATAGCAATCAGCCCCAGCATTTT.

In its sample, this clonotype was seen many times. The CDR3 bases are TGTGCCAGCAGCGAGATACAGGGAAGGGACACCGGGGAGCTGTTTTTT. Its translation: CASSEIQGRDTGELFF. The rearrangement joins TRBV11-2 to TRBJ2-2; D possibly corresponds to TRBD1 (6 bases). Per germline, CDR1 SGHAT and CDR2 FQNNGV. V was trimmed by 5 bases and J by 3 bases, leaving 16 bases between them. This CDR3 has 16 amino acids.

This sequence joins TRBV7-9 and TRBJ2-6, with D possibly TRBD1 on 6 matching bases. This CDR3 contains 14 residues. V lost 6 bases and J 4 bases, leaving 10 bases between the germline ends. Germline-derived CDR1 and CDR2 are SEHNR and FQNEAQ (reference sequence). The CDR3 DNA follows: TGTGCCAGCAGAGTAGACAGGGGGGCCAACGTCCTGACTTTC. Protein: CASRVDRGANVLTF.

The chain carries TRBV29-1 and TRBJ1-4; 7 bases align to TRBD1. Germline CDR1 is SQVTM and CDR2 is ANQGSEA. The CDR3 has 12 residues. V lost 7 bases and J lost 7; bases outside the gene matches: 6. Here the CDR3 reads CSGQGGTEKLFF. The DNA of the CDR3 is TGCAGCGGACAGGGTGGGACTGAAAAACTGTTTTTT.

Ten or more counts support this clonotype. This chain joins TRBV20-1 and TRBJ2-7; the D call may be TRBD1 or TRBD2 (6 bases each). The CDR3 spans 14 residues. Per germline, CDR1 DFQATT and CDR2 SNEGSKA (reference sequence). With 8 bases removed from V and 2 bases from J, the gap between germline ends came to 19 bases. The CDR3 DNA follows: TGCAGTCCCTCCCGGTTAGGGGGGACCTACGAGCAGTACTTC. It codes for CSPSRLGGTYEQYF.

The sample holds one count of this clonotype. The junction differs from germline at one of its ends, possibly a read error. The V gene is TRBV10-3, the J gene TRBJ1-2; TRBD1 might be the D (5 bases). Germline V gene sequence: CDR1 ENHRY, CDR2 SYGVKD. This CDR3 has 17 residues. The CDR3 is CASSPVGVGSTNYGYTF. The CDR3 coding sequence is TGTGCCAGCAGTCCCGTAGGGGTAGGCAGCACTAACTATGGCTACACCTTC.

In this sample, this clonotype turned up many times. The chain is built from TRBV10-2 and TRBJ2-5, with 12 bases lining up with TRBD1. The CDR3 runs to 14 residues. CDR1 and CDR2 (germline): WSHSY, SAAADI. V was pared by 6 bases and J by 5 bases, with 4 bases of the junction left unmatched. The CDR3 DNA sequence: TGCGCCAGCAGGGAAGGGACAGGGGGCGAGACCCAGTACTTC. This translates into CASREGTGGETQYF.

This clonotype appeared a few times. The rearrangement uses TRBV6-5 and TRBJ1-1; the D gene is possibly TRBD1 (5 bases). The V and J ends lost 5 bases and 0 bases respectively, with 13 bases between them. This CDR3 contains 15 residues. Germline V gene data show CDR1 as MNHEY and CDR2 as SVGAGI. The CDR3 loop reads CASSPTDPLNTEAFF. In DNA form, the CDR3 reads TGTGCCAGCAGTCCGACAGACCCGTTGAACACTGAAGCTTTCTTT.

This clonotype occurred a few times. In DNA, the CDR3 is TGTGCCAGCACCCTCCGGGACAATCAGCCCCAGCATTTT. Translated: CASTLRDNQPQHF. J is TRBJ1-5 and V is TRBV7-2, with unresolved D. The CDR3 contains 13 residues. The germline V gene has CDR1 SGHTA and CDR2 FQGNSA. V was trimmed by 7 bases and J by 3 bases, leaving 10 bases between them.

This clonotype was observed at least ten times. The germline gene is not matched at one end of the junction; a read error may be the cause. The J gene is TRBJ1-2, the V gene TRBV10-3, with D hard to call. In germline, CDR1 is ENHRY, CDR2 SYGVKD. The CDR3 extends over 15 amino acids. CDR3 sequence (DNA): TGTGCCAGCAGTTACTCAGAAAGTTACATCAATGGCTACACCTTC. It specifies CASSYSESYINGYTF.

This clonotype was observed a handful of times. The chain joins TRBV7-2 to TRBJ2-5, with a tentative D call TRBD2 (6 bases). Germline V gene lookup returns CDR1 SGHTA and CDR2 FQGNSA. V dropped 5 bases and J dropped 1 base, with 20 bases sitting between them. The CDR3 contains 17 residues. CDR3 coding DNA: TGTGCCAGCAGCCCAGCGGGTCGAGCGGAAGGCCAAGAGACCCAGTACTTC. Translating gives CASSPAGRAEGQETQYF.

This clonotype was detected many times. V and J are TRBV7-2 and TRBJ2-7; D not certain. CDR1 is SGHTA, CDR2 FQGNSA, per germline. The CDR3 extends over 14 amino acids. The ends were cut back, 1 base at V and 6 bases at J, with 13 bases in the middle. This chain's CDR3 is CASSLEAYVGEQYF. The CDR3 region has the DNA TGTGCCAGCAGCTTAGAGGCATATGTCGGCGAGCAGTACTTC.

This clonotype was seen repeatedly, ten times or more. V is TRBV6-1 and J is TRBJ1-1; no clear D gene. Trimming took off 6 bases at V and 0 bases at J, with 5 bases between the two ends. In germline, CDR1 is MNHNS, CDR2 SASEGT. The CDR3 sequence is 12 residues long. The CDR3 nucleotides are TGTGCCAGCAGGAGGGTGAACACTGAAGCTTTCTTT. It encodes CASRRVNTEAFF.

The CDR3 nucleotides read TGTGCCAGCGAGGGACGCCCTCAACCCCTCCACTTT. Translation: CASEGRPQPLHF. The chain employs TRBV28 and TRBJ1-6; maybe TRBD1 (5 bases). This CDR3 is 12 amino acids long. V was trimmed by 8 bases and J by 12 bases, leaving 14 bases between them. Germline CDR1 MDHEN, CDR2 SYDVKM.

This clonotype was recorded at least ten times. The chain combines TRBV20-1 with TRBJ2-7, with 7 bases that match TRBD1. V dropped 3 bases and J dropped 3; count of bases not matched to a gene: 8. Germline V CDR1 and CDR2: DFQATT, SNEGSKA (reference sequence). The CDR3 spans 14 residues. In DNA, the CDR3 is TGCAGTGCTAGCCGTCTGGGACAGATCTACGAGCAGTACTTC. It is translated as CSASRLGQIYEQYF.

Only one count was recorded for this clonotype. The chain links TRBV29-1 to TRBJ2-7; possibly TRBD1 or TRBD2 for D (6 bases each). CDR3 size: 13 residues. Between the trimmed V and J ends, which lost 4 bases and 3 bases, there was a span of 13 bases. Germline V gives CDR1 SQVTM, CDR2 ANQGSEA. CDR3 in amino acids: CSVAGDTGYEQYF. DNA of the CDR3: TGCAGCGTTGCGGGGGACACCGGCTACGAGCAGTACTTC.